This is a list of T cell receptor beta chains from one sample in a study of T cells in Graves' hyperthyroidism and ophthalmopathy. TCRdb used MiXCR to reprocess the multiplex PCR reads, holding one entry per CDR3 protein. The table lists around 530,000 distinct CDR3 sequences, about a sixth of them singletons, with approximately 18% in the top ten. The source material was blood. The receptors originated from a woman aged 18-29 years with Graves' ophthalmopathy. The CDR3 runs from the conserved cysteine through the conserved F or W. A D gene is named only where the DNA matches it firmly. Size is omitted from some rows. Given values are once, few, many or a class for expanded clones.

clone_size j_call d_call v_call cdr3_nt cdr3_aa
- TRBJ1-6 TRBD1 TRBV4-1 TGCGCCAGCAGCTCAGCCACCGGGACAGGGAATTCACCCCTCCACTTT CASSSATGTGNSPLHF
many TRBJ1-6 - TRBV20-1 TGCAGTGCTAGAGATACCCAGGGATTATCACCCCTCCACTTT CSARDTQGLSPLHF
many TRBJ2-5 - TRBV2 TGTGCCAGCAGTGAAAAGCGGGTCCAAGAGACCCAGTACTTC CASSEKRVQETQYF
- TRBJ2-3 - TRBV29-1 TGCAGCGTTGGGGGTGTTCTCTCCACAGATACGCAGTATTTT CSVGGVLSTDTQYF
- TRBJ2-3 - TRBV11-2 TGTGCCAGCTCTGAGACTAGGGCCCTCACAGATACGCAGTATTTT CASSETRALTDTQYF
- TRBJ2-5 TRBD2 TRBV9 TGTGCCAGCAGCGTGAGGCCCTGGGGGGGTCGGGAGACCCAGTACTTC CASSVRPWGGRETQYF
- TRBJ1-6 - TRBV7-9 TGTGCCAGCAGCCCTTACGGGGGGGATTCACCCCTCCACTTT CASSPYGGDSPLHF
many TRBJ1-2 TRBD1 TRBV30 TGTGCCTGGACCGGGACAGAAGCCAACTATGGCTACACCTTC CAWTGTEANYGYTF
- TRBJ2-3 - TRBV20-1 TGCAGTGCTCGTCAAGGGGGGGGGGGCACAGATACGCAGTATTTT CSARQGGGGTDTQYF
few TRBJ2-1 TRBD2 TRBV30 TGTGCCTGGAGTGTACAAAGCGGGACTAGACAGTTCTTC CAWSVQSGTRQFF
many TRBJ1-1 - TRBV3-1 TGTGCCAGCAGCCAAGTTGCAGTAGGCACTGAAGCTTTCTTT CASSQVAVGTEAFF
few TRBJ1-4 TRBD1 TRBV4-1 TGCGCCAGCAGCCAAGATCACAGGGGAGGCGAAAAACTGTTTTTT CASSQDHRGGEKLFF
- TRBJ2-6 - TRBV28 TGTGCCAGCGGCCTTATCTCCGCGGCTGGGGCCAACGTCCTGACTTTC CASGLISAAGANVLTF
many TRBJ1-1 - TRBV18 TGTGCCAGCTCACCACCGGTTGCGTACACTGAAGCTTTCTTT CASSPPVAYTEAFF
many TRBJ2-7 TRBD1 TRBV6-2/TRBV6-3 TGTGCCAGCAGAGACCCGGCAGGACAGGCCTACGAGCAGTACTTC CASRDPAGQAYEQYF
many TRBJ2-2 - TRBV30 TGTGCCTCGGACACGGCGAACACCGGGGAGCTGTTTTTT CASDTANTGELFF
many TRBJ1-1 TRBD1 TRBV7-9 TGTGCCAGCAGCCCCCGGGCAGGGGGCGAAACTGAAGCTTTCTTT CASSPRAGGETEAFF
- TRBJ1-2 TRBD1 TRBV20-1 TGCAGTGCTAGGGCTCAGGGGGCGAGAGTTGACTATGGCTACACCTTC CSARAQGARVDYGYTF
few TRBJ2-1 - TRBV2 TGTGCCAGTTTACCGGGTAGCTCCTACAATGAGCAGTTCTTC CASLPGSSYNEQFF
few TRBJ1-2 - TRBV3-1 TGTGCCAGCAGCCAGAGGGAGTACTATGGCTACACCTTC CASSQREYYGYTF
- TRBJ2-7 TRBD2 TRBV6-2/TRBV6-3 TGTGCCACCGAACCGACTAGCGGGAGTGCAGGAGAGCAGTACTTC CATEPTSGSAGEQYF
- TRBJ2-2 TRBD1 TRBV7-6 TGTGCCAGCAGTGATCCGGGACAGCAGACCGGGGAGCTGTTTTTT CASSDPGQQTGELFF
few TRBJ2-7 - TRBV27 TGTGCCAGCAGTTCCCTAAAGCGGGTCAGCTCCTACGAGCAGTACTTC CASSSLKRVSSYEQYF
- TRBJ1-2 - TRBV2 TGTGCCAGCTTAGGGGTGGATGGCTACACCTTC CASLGVDGYTF
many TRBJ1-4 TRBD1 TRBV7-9 TGTGCCAGCAGCTTAAGACAGGGCGAAAAACTGTTTTTT CASSLRQGEKLFF
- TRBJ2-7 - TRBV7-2 TGTGCCGGCAGCTGGACAGCCTCCTACGAGCAGTACTTC CAGSWTASYEQYF
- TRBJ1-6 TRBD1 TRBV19 TGTGCCAGTAGTTTCGGACAGGGGACAAATTCACCCCTCCACTTT CASSFGQGTNSPLHF
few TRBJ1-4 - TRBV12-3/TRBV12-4 TGTGCCAGCAGTTTAGACTCCGGGCGGGAAAAACTGTTTTTT CASSLDSGREKLFF
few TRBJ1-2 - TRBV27 TGTGCCAGCAGTATCTATTCAGGGGCCCCTAACTATGGCTACACCTTC CASSIYSGAPNYGYTF
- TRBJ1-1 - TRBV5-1 TGCGCCAGCAGTATTTACGGGCTTGAAGCTTTCTTT CASSIYGLEAFF
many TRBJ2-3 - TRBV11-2 TGTGCCAGCAGCTTTGATGACAGCACAGATACGCAGTATTTT CASSFDDSTDTQYF
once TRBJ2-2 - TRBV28 TGTGCCAGCAGTTTGAGAGCCTGGGAGCTGTTTTTT CASSLRAWELFF
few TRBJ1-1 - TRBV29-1 TGCAGCGTCGCAGGTGGGGGGAAGGGGTCAGACACTGAAGCTTTCTTT CSVAGGGKGSDTEAFF
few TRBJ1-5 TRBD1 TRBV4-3 TGCGCCAGCAGCCAAGATAAGGGGGCCTTTCAGCCCCAGCATTTT CASSQDKGAFQPQHF
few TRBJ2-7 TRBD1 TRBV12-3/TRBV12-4 TGTGCCAGCAGTCAGAGGTGGGGGACAGGGAGCCACGAGCAGTACTTC CASSQRWGTGSHEQYF
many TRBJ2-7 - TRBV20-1 TGCAGTGCTGCTCGGACAGATTCCTACGAGCAGTACTTC CSAARTDSYEQYF
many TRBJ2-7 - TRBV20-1 TGCAGTGCTAGAGCCGTAGAGATCTACGAGCAGTACTTC CSARAVEIYEQYF
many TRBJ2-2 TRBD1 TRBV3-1 TGTGCCAGCCTCCGGGGACAGGGGAACACCGGGGAGCTGTTTTTT CASLRGQGNTGELFF
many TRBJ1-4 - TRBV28 TGTGCCAGCAGTTCCGGACCATTCCTTAATGAAAAACTGTTTTTT CASSSGPFLNEKLFF
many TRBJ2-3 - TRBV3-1 TGTGCCAGCAGCCGCCGGGGACTCAACGCAGATACGCAGTATTTT CASSRRGLNADTQYF
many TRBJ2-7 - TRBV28 TGTGCCAGCTCTCCTTCCGGGCAACCCAGCTACGAGCAGTACTTC CASSPSGQPSYEQYF
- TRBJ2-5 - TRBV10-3 TGTGCCATCAGTCTTACAGATCAAGAGACCCAGTACTTC CAISLTDQETQYF
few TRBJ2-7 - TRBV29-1 TGCAGCGTTGAACTAAGGACAGTTACCAAGGGGCAGTACTTC CSVELRTVTKGQYF
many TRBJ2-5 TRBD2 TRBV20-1 TGCAGTGCCAAAGCGGGGACTAGCGGGAGGGAGACCCAGTACTTC CSAKAGTSGRETQYF
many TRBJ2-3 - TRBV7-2 TGTGCCAGCAGCTTAGAGCGGTCTAGCACAGATACGCAGTATTTT CASSLERSSTDTQYF